This TCR beta chain was recorded in a study of blood T cell repertoires in COVID-19 (dated by TCRdb to the early 2020s). Background for the entire study: Collaborator samples came from the United States, Italy and Spain and covered acute and convalescent phases of COVID-19. The sample metadata nearly always contained a de-identified subject ID, COVID-19 status, age in years and sex. The prospective study material was composed of cDNA or gDNA derived from T cells, B-cell-depleted T cells, or PBMCs. The repertoires were made available in a free public database intended to serve as a resource for research on the immune response to SARS-CoV-2. The samples were drawn from two sources: the first 160 participants of the ongoing ImmuneRACE study, and 1,200 or so subjects contributed by 6 global collaborators. Where available, HLA class I and class II types were taken from metadata supplied by the sample provider and were not determined by assay-based typing. Deeply sampled blood TCRbeta repertoires from subjects exposed to, actively infected with, or recovered from COVID-19 were included in the dataset. Study-wide findings and limitations: Clinical and demographic metadata were provided uncurated, with the amount varying by source and participant.

TCRbeta CDR3 regions were amplified from genomic DNA using the immunoSEQ Assay, a bias-controlled multiplex PCR. Per the original workflow: The number of nucleated cells in each sample was estimated by amplification of reference gene primers within the assay. Sequence reads were collapsed and filtered to measure the absolute abundance of every unique TCRbeta CDR3 rearrangement. For each sample, productive Simpson clonality was calculated as the square root of Simpson's diversity index over productive rearrangements. The table comes from immuneACCESS by way of TCRdb, which keeps in-frame sequences with V and J called. Part of the clones is missing from these tables; in studies checked, under half for an unresolved V gene and the rest for unknown reasons. V and J calls and clone size are given by that table; D and trimming were obtained from the DNA. The sample profile shows fewer than 95,000 clones; approximately 86% of them were found once. The top ten constitute approximately 5.1% of the sample.

CDR1 and CDR2 were assigned from the germline V gene (reference sequence) as SEHNR and FQNEAQ. Here V drops 2 bases and J drops 7 bases, and the junction holds 7 bases not matched to any gene. Taken from cysteine to phenylalanine, the CDR3 has 15 residues. The read is trimmed to its CDR3 DNA, 45 bases read in frame from base 1. Whole blood was collected in K2EDTA tubes by collaborating institutions according to the institutions' own protocols. Collaborator samples were shipped for TCRbeta analysis as frozen whole blood, isolated PBMCs, or DNA extracted from either sample type. This clone was seen a handful of times. There is no known antigen for this receptor. No quality values exist for individual bases; no much larger clone is one base distant.

The sequence came from a woman aged 80 or over with acute or convalescent COVID-19. The chain couples TRBV7-9 to TRBJ2-1; 8 middle bases align to TRBD2. Sequences were obtained from peripheral blood. The CDR3 is CASSLLTGGGNEQFF. The DNA is TGTGCCAGCAGCTTATTGACAGGCGGGGGGAATGAGCAGTTCTTC.